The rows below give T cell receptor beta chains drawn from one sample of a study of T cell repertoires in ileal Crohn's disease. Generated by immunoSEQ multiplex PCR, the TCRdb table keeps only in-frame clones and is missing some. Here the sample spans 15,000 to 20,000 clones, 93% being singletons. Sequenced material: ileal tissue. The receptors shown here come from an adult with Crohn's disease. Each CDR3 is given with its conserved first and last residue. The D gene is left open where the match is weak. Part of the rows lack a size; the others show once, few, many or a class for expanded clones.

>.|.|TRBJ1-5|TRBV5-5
TGTGCCAGCAGCTTGGAGGGGCTTGGCAATCAGCCCCAGCATTTT
CASSLEGLGNQPQHF
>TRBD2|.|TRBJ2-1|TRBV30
TGTGCCTGGAGGAGACTAGCGGGAGATTACAATGAGCAGTTCTTC
CAWRRLAGDYNEQFF
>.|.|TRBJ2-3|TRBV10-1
TGCGCCAGCAGTGGTACTCCGACAGATACGCAGTATTTT
CASSGTPTDTQYF
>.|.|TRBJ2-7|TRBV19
TGTGCCAGTAGCGCAGGGTACTACGAGCAGTACTTC
CASSAGYYEQYF
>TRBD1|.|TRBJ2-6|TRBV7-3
TGTGCCAGCAGCCGGACAGGGGACCCTGGGGCCAACGTCCTGACTTTC
CASSRTGDPGANVLTF
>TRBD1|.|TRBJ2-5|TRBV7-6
TGTGCCAGCAGCTTACTACCGGGACAGGGGGAGGGGACCCAGTACTTC
CASSLLPGQGEGTQYF
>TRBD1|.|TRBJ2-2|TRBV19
TGTGCCAGTAGTGGGGGGACAGGCCTGAACACCGGGGAGCTGTTTTTT
CASSGGTGLNTGELFF
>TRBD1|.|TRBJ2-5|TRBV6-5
TGTGCCAGCAGTTACACCGGGGAACAGGGGCAAGAGACCCAGTACTTC
CASSYTGEQGQETQYF
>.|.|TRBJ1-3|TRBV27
TGTGCCAGCAGTCCTAGCGGATATGGAAGAAACACCATATATTTT
CASSPSGYGRNTIYF
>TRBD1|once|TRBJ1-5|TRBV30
TGTGCCTGGGACAGGGGGGGTATCAATCAGCCCCAGCATTTT
CAWDRGGINQPQHF
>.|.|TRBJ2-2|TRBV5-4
TGTGCCAGCAGCTTGGCAGGAAACACCGGGGAGCTGTTTTTT
CASSLAGNTGELFF
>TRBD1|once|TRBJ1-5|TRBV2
TGTGCCAGCAGTGAACGAATGGACAGGAATCAGCCCCAGCATTTT
CASSERMDRNQPQHF
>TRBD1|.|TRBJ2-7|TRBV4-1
TGCGCCAGCAGCCAAGTATTCAAGGGACAGGGGCCGTCCTACGAGCAGTACTTC
CASSQVFKGQGPSYEQYF
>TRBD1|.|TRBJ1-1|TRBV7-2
TGTGCCAGCACCTGGGACAGGGGAAATCCTGAAGCTTTCTTT
CASTWDRGNPEAFF
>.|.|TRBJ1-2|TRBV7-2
TGTGCCAGCAGCTTAGGTTATGTGACCGGGGGGGCTGGCTACACCTTC
CASSLGYVTGGAGYTF
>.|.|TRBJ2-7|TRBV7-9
TGTGCCAGCAGCTCTTCGTCCTACGAGCAGTACTTC
CASSSSSYEQYF
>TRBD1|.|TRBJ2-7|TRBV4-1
TGCGCCAGCAGCCAAGAATCCCAGGGGGCCTACGAGCAGTACTTC
CASSQESQGAYEQYF
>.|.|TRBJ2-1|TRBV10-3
TGTGCCACCAGGCGTGGGGGGGGCGCAAATGAGCAGTTCTTC
CATRRGGGANEQFF
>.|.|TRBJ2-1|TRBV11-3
TGTGCCAGCAGCTTAGTTGCAGGGTCAAATGAGCAGTTCTTC
CASSLVAGSNEQFF
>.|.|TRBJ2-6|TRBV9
TGTGCCAGCAGCGTTAGGGGGTCTGGTGCCAACGTCCTGACTTTC
CASSVRGSGANVLTF
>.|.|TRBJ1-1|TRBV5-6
TGTGCCAGCAGCTTGGCCCGTTCGGGGCGGGGAGCTTTCTTT
CASSLARSGRGAFF
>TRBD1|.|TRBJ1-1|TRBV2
TGTGCCAGCAGTGATAACAGGGGGCTCACTGAAGCTTTCTTT
CASSDNRGLTEAFF
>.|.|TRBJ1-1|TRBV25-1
TGTGCCAGCAGTGACCCGGACAGTCGAGGCACTGAAGCTTTCTTT
CASSDPDSRGTEAFF
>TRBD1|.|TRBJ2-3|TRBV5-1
TGCGCCAGCAGCCGGGGGACAGGGGATCCCCCAGATACGCAGTATTTT
CASSRGTGDPPDTQYF
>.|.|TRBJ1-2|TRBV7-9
TGTGCCAGCAGCTTACAGGGCTATGGCTACACCTTC
CASSLQGYGYTF
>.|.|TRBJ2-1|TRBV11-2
TGTGCCAGCAGCTTGATTTGGCGGAAGGGGGTCAATGAGCAGTTCTTC
CASSLIWRKGVNEQFF
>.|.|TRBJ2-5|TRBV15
TGTGCCACCAGCAGTCTTAGCGTAGAGACCCAGTACTTC
CATSSLSVETQYF
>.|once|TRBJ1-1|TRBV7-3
TGTGCCAGCAGCCCTGAACAAAACACTGAAGCTTTCTTT
CASSPEQNTEAFF
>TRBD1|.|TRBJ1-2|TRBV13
TGTGCCAGCAGCCCGTACAGGGGGAACTATGGCTACACCTTC
CASSPYRGNYGYTF
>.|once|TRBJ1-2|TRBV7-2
TGTGCCAGCAGCTTAGAGGTACGGTGGACAGGCTACACCTTC
CASSLEVRWTGYTF
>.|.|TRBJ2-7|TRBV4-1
TGCGCCAGCAGCCAGGACATTACCTACGAGCAGTACTTC
CASSQDITYEQYF
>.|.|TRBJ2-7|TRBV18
TGTGCCAGCTCATTGCGGCAGAGCTCCTACGAGCAGTACTTC
CASSLRQSSYEQYF
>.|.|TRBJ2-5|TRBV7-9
TGTGCCAGCAGCTCAGAGGGACTCGACGAGGAGACCCAGTACTTC
CASSSEGLDEETQYF
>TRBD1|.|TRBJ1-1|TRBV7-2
TGTGCCAGCAGCCCCGGGACAGGGTTTGATGAAGCTTTCTTT
CASSPGTGFDEAFF
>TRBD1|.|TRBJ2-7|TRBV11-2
TGTGCCAGCAGCCTTGACAGGGGGGGTTCCTACGAGCAGTACTTC
CASSLDRGGSYEQYF
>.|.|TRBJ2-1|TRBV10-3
TGTGCCATCAGAGAGGGGGGGGCCGGCTACAATGAGCAGTTCTTC
CAIREGGAGYNEQFF
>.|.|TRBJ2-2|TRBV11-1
TGTGCCAGCAGCTTAGAGACATTGAACACCGGGGAGCTGTTTTTT
CASSLETLNTGELFF
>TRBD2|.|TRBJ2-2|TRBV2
TGTGCCAGCAGCCTGACCGGGAGGGCCGGGGAGCTGTTTTTT
CASSLTGRAGELFF
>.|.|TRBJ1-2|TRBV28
TGTGCCAGCAGTCCCCCGACGGGTTATGGCTACACCTTC
CASSPPTGYGYTF
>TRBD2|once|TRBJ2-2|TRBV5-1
TGCGCCAGCAGTGGGGGGGCGAACACCGGGGAGCTGTTTTTT
CASSGGANTGELFF
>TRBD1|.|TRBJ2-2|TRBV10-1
TGCGCCAGCAGTGATCAGTACGGGACAGTCAATAACACCGGGGAGCTGTTTTTT
CASSDQYGTVNNTGELFF
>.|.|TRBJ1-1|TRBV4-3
TGCGCCAGCAGCCAAGATGTGGCAGGGGCAAGTGAAGCTTTCTTT
CASSQDVAGASEAFF
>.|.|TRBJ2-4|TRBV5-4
TGTGCCAGCAGCCCTATGCCAGGGCAAAACATTCAGTACTTC
CASSPMPGQNIQYF
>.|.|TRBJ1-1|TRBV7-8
TGTGCCAGCAGCCCATACAGGAGTAGGGGCACTGAAGCTTTCTTT
CASSPYRSRGTEAFF